The 9 T cell receptor beta chains given below trace back to one sample, sequenced in a study of glioma-infiltrating T cells after dendritic cell vaccination. Profiling relied on immunoSEQ multiplex PCR, and the TCRdb table lists in-frame clones only, not all of them. The data hold 95,000 to 110,000 clones, with about four fifths observed a single time. The source material was blood, sampled before dendritic cell vaccination. The receptors shown here come from a human donor with glioblastoma.

The rearrangement links TRBV11-2 to TRBJ1-5; D unclear. There are 15 residues in the CDR3. Trimming took 0 bases from V and 3 from J, leaving 9 bases between them. Germline assignment: CDR1 SGHAT and CDR2 FQNNGV. CDR3 in DNA: TGTGCCAGCAGCTTAGATTACAGTCTCAATCAGCCCCAGCATTTT. Protein sequence: CASSLDYSLNQPQHF. Using reference TRBV11-2 and TRBJ1-5 for the parts outside the CDR3, the full variable domain is EAGVAQSPRYKIIEKRQSVAFWCNPISGHATLYWYQQILGQGPKLLIQFQNNGVVDDSQLPKDRFSAERLKGVDSTLKIQPAKLEDSAVYLCASSLDYSLNQPQHFGDGTRLSIL.

The rearrangement links TRBV11-3 to TRBJ2-3; 8 bases are shared with TRBD1. This CDR3 has 15 residues. Germline V gene sequence: CDR1 SGHNT, CDR2 YENEEA. V shed 6 bases and J 4 bases; nucleotides not matched to a gene: 9. The CDR3 here is CASSSGGGIADTQYF. The DNA for the CDR3 is TGTGCCAGCAGTTCAGGGGGCGGAATAGCAGATACGCAGTATTTT.

This chain uses TRBV2 with TRBJ2-1; D is uncertain. The germline V gene has CDR1 SNHLY and CDR2 FYNNEI. The CDR3 extends over 16 amino acids. Trimming took 0 bases from V and 4 from J, leaving 13 bases between them. The CDR3 is CASSEARARVYNEQFF. The CDR3 DNA is TGTGCCAGCAGTGAAGCTCGCGCCCGGGTTTACAATGAGCAGTTCTTC.

This chain joins TRBV19 and TRBJ2-4; 10 bases are shared with TRBD1. The CDR3 runs to 19 residues. V shed 6 bases, J shed 1 base, and the junction held 15 bases outside the gene matches. Per germline, CDR1 LNHDA and CDR2 SQIVND (reference sequence). Here the CDR3 reads CASSPRGTGVGGAKNIQYF. Here the CDR3 DNA reads TGTGCCAGTAGCCCTCGGGGGACAGGGGTTGGTGGGGCCAAAAACATTCAGTACTTC.

CDR3 nucleotide sequence: TGTGCCAGCAGTTACTCGTTAATGGATACGCAGTATTTT. Protein: CASSYSLMDTQYF. The rearrangement links TRBV6-5 to TRBJ2-3; D gene uncertain. The length of the CDR3 is 13 residues. From germline, CDR1 is MNHEY and CDR2 SVGAGI. V lost 0 bases, J lost 6 bases, and 7 bases lay in between.

The chain couples TRBV18 to TRBJ2-2, with D unresolved. CDR3 length: 14 amino acids. Germline V gives CDR1 KGHSH, CDR2 LQKENI. V was trimmed by 2 bases and J by 3 bases, leaving 7 bases between them. The CDR3 region is CASSPNTDTGELFF. CDR3 coding DNA: TGTGCCAGCTCACCAAACACAGACACCGGGGAGCTGTTTTTT.

Here the CDR3 reads CASSWDREPNSPLHF. CDR3 nucleotides: TGCGCCAGCAGTTGGGACAGGGAACCTAATTCACCCCTCCACTTT. The chain is built from TRBV10-2 and TRBJ1-6; 9 nucleotides agree with TRBD1. CDR1 is WSHSY, CDR2 SAAADI, per germline. J lost 6 bases, V lost 5 bases, and 5 bases had no gene match. The CDR3 sequence is 15 residues long.

The chain is built from TRBV9 and TRBJ1-1; no clear D. V dropped 4 bases and J dropped 8 bases, with 15 bases sitting between them. The germline V gene has CDR1 SGDLS and CDR2 YYNGEE. The CDR3 totals 13 residues. CDR3 in DNA: TGTGCCAGCAGCACCGGGAGTTGGGGAGAAGCTTTCTTT. This encodes CASSTGSWGEAFF.

The CDR3, as DNA: TGTGCCAGCAGCCAGCGACAGCAAGAGACCCAGTACTTC. This encodes CASSQRQQETQYF. J is TRBJ2-5 and V is TRBV6-5; D is perhaps TRBD1 (5 bases). The CDR3 length is 13 residues. Germline assignment: CDR1 MNHEY and CDR2 SVGAGI. V was trimmed by 6 bases and J by 2 bases, leaving 10 bases between them.